A single TCR beta chain is shown here with its context. The antigen is unknown. CDR3 length equals 11 residues. These data come from a study of T cell responses to AZD1222 COVID-19 vaccine. Findings and limits, study-wide: Sampling captured repertoires only after the peak T cell response. With dominance at 160-218 and 743-854, vaccine-associated CD4 TCRs spanned spike.

Pooled in the analysis were second doses at about 4 or about 12 weeks. Here immunoSEQ multiplex PCR was the method, and the copy in TCRdb shows in-frame clones only, minus some. Of 150,000 to 200,000 clones detected, around 90% appear once; the ten largest clones hold roughly 26%. This chain connects TRBV21-1 to TRBJ1-5. TRBV21-1 is an annotated pseudogene. The sequence was obtained from an adult who received the AZD1222 COVID-19 vaccine. The material sequenced was peripheral blood, taken 28 days after the second AZD1222 dose. CDR3 loop: CASSTAGAQHF. The DNA for the CDR3 is TGTGCCAGCAGCACCGCGGGAGCCCAGCATTTT.